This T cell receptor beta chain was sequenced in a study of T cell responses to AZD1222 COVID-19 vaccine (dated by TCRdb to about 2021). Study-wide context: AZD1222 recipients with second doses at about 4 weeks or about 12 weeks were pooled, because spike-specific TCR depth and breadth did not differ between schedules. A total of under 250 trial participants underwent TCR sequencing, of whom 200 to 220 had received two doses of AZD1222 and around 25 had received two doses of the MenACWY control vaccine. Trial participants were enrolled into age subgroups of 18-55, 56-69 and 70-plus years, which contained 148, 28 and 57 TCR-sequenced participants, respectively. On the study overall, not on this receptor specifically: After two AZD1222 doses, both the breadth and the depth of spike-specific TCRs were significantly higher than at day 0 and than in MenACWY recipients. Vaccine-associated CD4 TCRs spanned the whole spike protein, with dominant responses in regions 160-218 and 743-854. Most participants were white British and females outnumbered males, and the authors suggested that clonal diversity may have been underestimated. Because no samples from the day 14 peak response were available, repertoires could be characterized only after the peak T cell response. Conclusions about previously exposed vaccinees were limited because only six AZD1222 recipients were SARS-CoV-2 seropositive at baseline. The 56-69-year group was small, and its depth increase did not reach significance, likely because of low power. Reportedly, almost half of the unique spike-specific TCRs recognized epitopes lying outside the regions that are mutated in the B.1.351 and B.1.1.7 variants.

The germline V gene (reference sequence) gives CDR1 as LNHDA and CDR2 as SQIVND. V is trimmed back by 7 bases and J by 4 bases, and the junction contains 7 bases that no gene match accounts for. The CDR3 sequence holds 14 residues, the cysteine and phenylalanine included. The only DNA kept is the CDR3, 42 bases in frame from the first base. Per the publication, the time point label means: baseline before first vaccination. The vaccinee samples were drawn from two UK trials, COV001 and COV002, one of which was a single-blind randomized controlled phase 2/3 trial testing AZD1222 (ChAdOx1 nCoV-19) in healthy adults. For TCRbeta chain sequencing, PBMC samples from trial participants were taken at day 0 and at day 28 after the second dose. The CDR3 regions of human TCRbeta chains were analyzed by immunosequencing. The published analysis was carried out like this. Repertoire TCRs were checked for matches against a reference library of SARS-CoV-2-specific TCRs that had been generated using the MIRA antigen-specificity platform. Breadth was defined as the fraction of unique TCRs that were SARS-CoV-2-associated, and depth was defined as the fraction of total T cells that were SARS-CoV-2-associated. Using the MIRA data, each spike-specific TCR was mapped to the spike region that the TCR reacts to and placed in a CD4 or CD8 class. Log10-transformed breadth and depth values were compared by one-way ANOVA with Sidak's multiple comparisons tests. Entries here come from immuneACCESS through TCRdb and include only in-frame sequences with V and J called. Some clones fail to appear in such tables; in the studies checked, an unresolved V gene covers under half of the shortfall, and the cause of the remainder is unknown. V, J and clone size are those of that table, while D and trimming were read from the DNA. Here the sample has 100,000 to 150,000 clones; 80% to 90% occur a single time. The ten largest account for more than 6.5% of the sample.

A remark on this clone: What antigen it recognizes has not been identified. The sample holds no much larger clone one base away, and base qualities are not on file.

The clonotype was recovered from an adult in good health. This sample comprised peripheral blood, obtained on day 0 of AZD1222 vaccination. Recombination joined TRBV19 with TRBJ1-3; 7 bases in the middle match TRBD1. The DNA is TGTGCCAGTACCCAAACAGGGGCAGGAAACACCATATATTTT. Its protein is CASTQTGAGNTIYF.